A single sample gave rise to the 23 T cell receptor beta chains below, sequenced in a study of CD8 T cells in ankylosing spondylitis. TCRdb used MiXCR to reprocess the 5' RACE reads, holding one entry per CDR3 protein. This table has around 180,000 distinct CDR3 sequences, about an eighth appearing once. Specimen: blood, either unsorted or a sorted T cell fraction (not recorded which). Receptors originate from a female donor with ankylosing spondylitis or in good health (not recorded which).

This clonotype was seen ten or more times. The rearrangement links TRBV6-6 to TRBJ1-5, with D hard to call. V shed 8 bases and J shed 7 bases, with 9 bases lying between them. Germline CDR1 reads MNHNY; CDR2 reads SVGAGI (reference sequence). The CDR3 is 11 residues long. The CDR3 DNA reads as TGTGCCAGCTCTTCACAACAGCCCCAGCATTTT. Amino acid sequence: CASSSQQPQHF.

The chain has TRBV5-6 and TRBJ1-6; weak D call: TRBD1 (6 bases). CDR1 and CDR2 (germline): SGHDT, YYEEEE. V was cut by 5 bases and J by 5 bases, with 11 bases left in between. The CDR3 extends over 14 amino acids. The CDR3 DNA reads TGTGCCAGCAGAGCCAGGACAGATAATTCACCCCTCCACTTT. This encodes CASRARTDNSPLHF.

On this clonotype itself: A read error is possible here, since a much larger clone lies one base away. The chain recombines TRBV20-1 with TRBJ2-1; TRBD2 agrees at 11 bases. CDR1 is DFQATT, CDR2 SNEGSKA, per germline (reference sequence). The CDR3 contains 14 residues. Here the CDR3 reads CSVTGLAVYNEKFF. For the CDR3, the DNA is TGCAGTGTTACGGGACTAGCGGTATACAATGAGAAGTTCTTC.

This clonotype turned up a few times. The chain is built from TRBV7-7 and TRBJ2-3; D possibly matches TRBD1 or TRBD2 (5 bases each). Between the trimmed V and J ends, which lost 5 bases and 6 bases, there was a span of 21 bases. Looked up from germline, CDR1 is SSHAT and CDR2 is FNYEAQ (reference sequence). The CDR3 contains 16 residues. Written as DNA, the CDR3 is TGTGCCAGCAGCCCGGGGCCCCACGCGGCTAGTGATACGCAGTATTTT. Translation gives CASSPGPHAASDTQYF.

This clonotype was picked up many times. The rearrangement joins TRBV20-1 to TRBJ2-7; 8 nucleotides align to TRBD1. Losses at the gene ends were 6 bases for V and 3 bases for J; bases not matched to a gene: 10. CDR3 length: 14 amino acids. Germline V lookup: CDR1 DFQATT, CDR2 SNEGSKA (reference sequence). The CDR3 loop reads CSAQGAGAIYEQYF. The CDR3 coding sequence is TGCAGTGCCCAGGGGGCAGGGGCGATCTACGAGCAGTACTTC.

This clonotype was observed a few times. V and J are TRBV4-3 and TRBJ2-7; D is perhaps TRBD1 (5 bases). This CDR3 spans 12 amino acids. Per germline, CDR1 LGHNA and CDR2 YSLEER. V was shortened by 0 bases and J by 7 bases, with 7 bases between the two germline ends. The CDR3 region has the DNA TGCGCCAGCAGCCAAGACCAGGGTGAGCAGTACTTC. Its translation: CASSQDQGEQYF.

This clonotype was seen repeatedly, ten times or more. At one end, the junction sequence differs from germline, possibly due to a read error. CDR3 region: CASTQAGDGWEQYF. DNA for the CDR3: TGTGCCAGCACCCAAGCGGGTGACGGCTGGGAGCAGTACTTC. The chain has TRBV3-1 and TRBJ2-7, with TRBD2 as a possible D gene (6 bases). The CDR3 is 14 amino acids. CDR1 and CDR2 from the germline V gene are LGHDT and YNNKEL (reference sequence).

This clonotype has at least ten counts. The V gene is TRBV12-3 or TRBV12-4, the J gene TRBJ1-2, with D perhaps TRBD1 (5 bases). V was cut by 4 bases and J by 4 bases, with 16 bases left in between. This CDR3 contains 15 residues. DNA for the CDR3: TGTGCCAGCAGTTCTAACCGGGACGGAGGCTATGGCTACACCTTC. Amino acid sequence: CASSSNRDGGYGYTF.

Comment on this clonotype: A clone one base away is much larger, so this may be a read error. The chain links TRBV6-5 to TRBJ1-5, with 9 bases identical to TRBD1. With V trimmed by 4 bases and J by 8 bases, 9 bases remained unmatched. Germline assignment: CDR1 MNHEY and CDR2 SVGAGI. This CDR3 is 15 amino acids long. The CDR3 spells CASSFLTGGAEPQHF. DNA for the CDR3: TGTGCCAGCAGTTTCCTCACAGGGGGCGCGGAGCCCCAGCATTTT.

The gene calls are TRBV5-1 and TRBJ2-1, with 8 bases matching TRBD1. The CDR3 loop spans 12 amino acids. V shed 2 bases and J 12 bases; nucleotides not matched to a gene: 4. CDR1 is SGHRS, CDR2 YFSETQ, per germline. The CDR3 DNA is TGCGCCAGCAGCTTTGACAGGGGAGGGCAGTTCTTC. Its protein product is CASSFDRGGQFF.

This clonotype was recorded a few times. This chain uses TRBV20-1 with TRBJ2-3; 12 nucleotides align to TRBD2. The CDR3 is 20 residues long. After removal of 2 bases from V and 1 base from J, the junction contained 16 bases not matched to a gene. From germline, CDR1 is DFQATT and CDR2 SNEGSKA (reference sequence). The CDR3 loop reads CSARLAGGLNSRTRTDTQYF. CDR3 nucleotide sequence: TGCAGTGCTAGACTAGCGGGAGGGCTGAATTCTAGAACCCGCACAGATACGCAGTATTTT.

This chain's CDR3 is CANSLGGGNADTQYF. In DNA form, the CDR3 reads TGTGCCAACAGTCTAGGGGGGGGGAACGCAGATACGCAGTATTTT. The J gene is TRBJ2-3, the V gene TRBV7-2; D perhaps matches TRBD2 (7 bases). The CDR3 covers 15 residues. Germline lookup yields CDR1 SGHTA and CDR2 FQGNSA. Trimming cost V 10 bases and J 4 bases, with 21 bases left between them.

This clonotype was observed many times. This CDR3 is CASSIAHQPQHF. CDR3 sequence (DNA): TGTGCCAGTAGTATAGCCCATCAGCCCCAGCATTTT. The V gene is TRBV19, the J gene TRBJ1-5, with unresolved D. V gave up 1 base and J gave up 5 bases, with 3 bases separating them. The CDR3 sequence is 12 residues long. Germline-derived CDR1 and CDR2 are LNHDA and SQIVND (reference sequence).

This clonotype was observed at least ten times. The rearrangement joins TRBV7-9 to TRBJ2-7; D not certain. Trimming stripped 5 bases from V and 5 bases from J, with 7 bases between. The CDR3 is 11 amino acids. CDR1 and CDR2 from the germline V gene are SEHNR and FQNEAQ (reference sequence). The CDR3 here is CASSPMHEQYF. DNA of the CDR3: TGTGCCAGCAGCCCAATGCACGAGCAGTACTTC.

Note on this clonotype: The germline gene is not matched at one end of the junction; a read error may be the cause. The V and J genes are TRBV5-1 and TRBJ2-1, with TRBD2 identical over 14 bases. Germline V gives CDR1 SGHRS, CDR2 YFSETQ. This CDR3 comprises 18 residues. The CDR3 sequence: CASSPSPGTSGSNNEQLF. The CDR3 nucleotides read TGCGCCAGCAGCCCATCTCCCGGGACTAGCGGGAGTAACAATGAGCAGCTCTTC.

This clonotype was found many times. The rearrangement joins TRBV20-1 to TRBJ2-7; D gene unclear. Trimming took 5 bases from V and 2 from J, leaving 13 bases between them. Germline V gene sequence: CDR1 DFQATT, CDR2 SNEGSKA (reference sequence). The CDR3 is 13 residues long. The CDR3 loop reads CSARTGSTYEQYF. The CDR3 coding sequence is TGCAGTGCTCGGACCGGGTCTACCTACGAGCAGTACTTC.

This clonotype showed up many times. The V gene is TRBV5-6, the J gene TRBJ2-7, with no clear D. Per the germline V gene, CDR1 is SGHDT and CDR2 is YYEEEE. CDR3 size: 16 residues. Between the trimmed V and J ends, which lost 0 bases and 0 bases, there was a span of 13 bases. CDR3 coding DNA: TGTGCCAGCAGCTTGGCAGTGCCAGAGAGCTCCTACGAGCAGTACTTC. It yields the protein CASSLAVPESSYEQYF.

The CDR3 region is CSARKYSQGSYNEQFF. The CDR3, as DNA: TGCAGTGCTAGGAAATACTCACAGGGGTCCTACAATGAGCAGTTCTTC. V and J are TRBV20-1 and TRBJ2-1; 7 nucleotides match TRBD1. This CDR3 spans 16 amino acids. Germline CDR1 and CDR2: DFQATT and SNEGSKA (reference sequence). Trimming cost V 3 bases and J 1 base; bases outside gene matches: 9.

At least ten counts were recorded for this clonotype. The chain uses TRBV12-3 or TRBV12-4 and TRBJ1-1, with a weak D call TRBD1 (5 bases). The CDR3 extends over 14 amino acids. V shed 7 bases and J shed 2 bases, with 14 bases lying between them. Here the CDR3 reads CASKISGQNTEAFF. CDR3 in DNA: TGTGCCAGCAAAATTTCCGGACAAAACACTGAAGCTTTCTTT.

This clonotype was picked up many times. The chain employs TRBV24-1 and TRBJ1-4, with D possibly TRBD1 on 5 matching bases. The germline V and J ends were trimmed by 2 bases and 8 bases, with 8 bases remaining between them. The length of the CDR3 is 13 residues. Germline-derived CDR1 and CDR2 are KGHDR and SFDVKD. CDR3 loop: CATSDSGYEKLFF. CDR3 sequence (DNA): TGTGCCACCAGTGATTCAGGGTACGAAAAACTGTTTTTT.

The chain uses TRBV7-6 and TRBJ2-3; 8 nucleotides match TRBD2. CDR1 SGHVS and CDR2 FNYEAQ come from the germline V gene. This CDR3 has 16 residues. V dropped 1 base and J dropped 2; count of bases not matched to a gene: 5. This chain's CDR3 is CASSLEREFPTDTQYF. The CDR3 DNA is TGTGCCAGCAGCTTAGAGCGGGAGTTCCCCACAGATACGCAGTATTTT.

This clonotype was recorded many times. CDR3 sequence (DNA): TGTGCCAGCAGTTCCGCAGGGACACGCTACGAGCAGTACTTC. Its protein is CASSSAGTRYEQYF. This rearrangement joins TRBV12-3 or TRBV12-4 to TRBJ2-7, with a possible D match to TRBD1 (6 bases). V was cut by 4 bases and J by 3 bases, with 13 bases left in between. There are 14 residues in the CDR3.

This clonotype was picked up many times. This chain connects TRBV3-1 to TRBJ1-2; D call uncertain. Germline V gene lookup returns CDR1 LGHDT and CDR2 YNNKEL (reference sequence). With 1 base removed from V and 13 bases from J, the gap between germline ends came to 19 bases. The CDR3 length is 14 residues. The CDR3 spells CASSQVKEGSQSTF. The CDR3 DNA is TGTGCCAGCAGCCAAGTCAAGGAAGGGAGTCAGAGCACCTTC.